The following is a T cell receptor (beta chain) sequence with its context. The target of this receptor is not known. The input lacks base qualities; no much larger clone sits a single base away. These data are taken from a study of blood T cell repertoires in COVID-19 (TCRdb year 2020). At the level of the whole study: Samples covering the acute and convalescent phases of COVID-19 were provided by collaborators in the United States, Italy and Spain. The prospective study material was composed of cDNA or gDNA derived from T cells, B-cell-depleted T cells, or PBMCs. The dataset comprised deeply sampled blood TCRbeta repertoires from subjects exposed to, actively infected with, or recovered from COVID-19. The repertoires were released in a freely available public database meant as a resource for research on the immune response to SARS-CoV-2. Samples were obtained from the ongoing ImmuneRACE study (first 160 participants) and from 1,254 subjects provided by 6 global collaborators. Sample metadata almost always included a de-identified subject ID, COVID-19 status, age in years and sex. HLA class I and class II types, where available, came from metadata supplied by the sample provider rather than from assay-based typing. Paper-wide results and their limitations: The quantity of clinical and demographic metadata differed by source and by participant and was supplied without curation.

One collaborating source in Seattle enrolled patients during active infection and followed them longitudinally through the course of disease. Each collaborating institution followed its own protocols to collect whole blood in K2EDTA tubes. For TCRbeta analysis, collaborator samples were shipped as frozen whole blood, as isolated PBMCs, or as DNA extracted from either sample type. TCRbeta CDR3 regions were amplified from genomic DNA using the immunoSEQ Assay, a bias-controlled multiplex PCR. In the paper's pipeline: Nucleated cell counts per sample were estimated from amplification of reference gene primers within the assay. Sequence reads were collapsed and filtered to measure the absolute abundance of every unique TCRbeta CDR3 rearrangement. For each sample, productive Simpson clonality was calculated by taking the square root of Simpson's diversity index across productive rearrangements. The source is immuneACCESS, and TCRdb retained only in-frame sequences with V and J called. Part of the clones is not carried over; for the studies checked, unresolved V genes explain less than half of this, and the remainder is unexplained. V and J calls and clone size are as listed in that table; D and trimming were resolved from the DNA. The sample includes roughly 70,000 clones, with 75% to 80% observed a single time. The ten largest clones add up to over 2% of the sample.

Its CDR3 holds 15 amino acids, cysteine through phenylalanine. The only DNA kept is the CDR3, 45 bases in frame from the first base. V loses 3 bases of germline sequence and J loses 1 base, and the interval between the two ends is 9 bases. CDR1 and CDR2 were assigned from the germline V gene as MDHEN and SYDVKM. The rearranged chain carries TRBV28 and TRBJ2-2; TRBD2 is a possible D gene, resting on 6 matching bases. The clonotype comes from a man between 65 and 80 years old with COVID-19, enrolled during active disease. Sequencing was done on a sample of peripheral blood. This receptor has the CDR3 CASSFFGGNTGELFF. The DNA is TGTGCCAGCAGTTTCTTCGGGGGGAACACCGGGGAGCTGTTTTTT.